A single sample is the source of the 12 T cell receptor beta chains below, sequenced in a study of blood T cell repertoires in COVID-19. Only in-frame clones appear in the TCRdb table, and some are missing; sequencing was by immunoSEQ multiplex PCR. The sample consists of approximately 300,000 clones, roughly 91% of them appearing once. The sequenced material came from PBMCs or T cells enriched from blood (not recorded which). These receptors originate from a woman aged 25 to 39 who had recovered from COVID-19.

This rearrangement joins TRBV4-3 to TRBJ2-7; no clear D gene. Per the germline V gene, CDR1 is LGHNA and CDR2 is YSLEER. Trimming shortened V by 1 base and J by 2 bases, and 15 bases separated the two germline ends. The CDR3 sequence is 16 residues long. The CDR3 DNA reads as TGCGCCAGCAGCCAAGGGTCTAGTTTACGGGCCTACGAGCAGTACTTC. Amino acids: CASSQGSSLRAYEQYF.

The rearrangement joins TRBV27 to TRBJ2-7; 7 nucleotides line up with TRBD1. Germline V lookup: CDR1 MNHEY, CDR2 SMNVEV (reference sequence). This CDR3 comprises 15 residues. V was pared by 4 bases and J by 1 base, with 7 bases of the junction left unmatched. The CDR3 DNA follows: TGTGCCAGCAGTTGGTCAGGGACAGAGTCCTACGAGCAGTACTTC. Amino acids: CASSWSGTESYEQYF.

The chain has TRBV25-1 and TRBJ1-1, with 8 bases matching TRBD1. CDR1 and CDR2 (germline): MGHDK, SYGVNS. The CDR3 is made up of 17 amino acids. Losses at the gene ends were 1 base for V and 1 base for J; bases not matched to a gene: 8. Here the CDR3 DNA reads TGTGCCAGCAGTGAATCCCGCTACGGACAGGGGAACACTGAAGCTTTCTTT. It translates to CASSESRYGQGNTEAFF.

The chain employs TRBV11-2 and TRBJ2-7; no clear D gene. The germline gives CDR1 SGHAT, CDR2 FQNNGV. This CDR3 is 15 amino acids long. Trimming left V 1 base short and J 3 bases short, with 13 bases between. The CDR3 DNA reads as TGTGCCAGCAGCTTAGGTCTCCAGTTTGTCTACGAGCAGTACTTC. This sequence encodes CASSLGLQFVYEQYF.

J is TRBJ1-2 and V is TRBV5-6, with 9 nucleotides matching TRBD1. The CDR3 loop spans 16 amino acids. V shed 3 bases and J 4 bases; nucleotides not matched to a gene: 10. CDR1 is SGHDT and CDR2 is YYEEEE in the germline V gene. CDR3 residues: CASSWGTGIILYGYTF. CDR3 DNA sequence: TGTGCCAGCAGCTGGGGGACAGGGATTATACTCTATGGCTACACCTTC. The variable domain in full, with the rest retrieved from reference TRBV5-6 and TRBJ1-2, is DAGVTQSPTHLIKTRGQQVTLRCSPKSGHDTVSWYQQALGQGPQFIFQYYEEEERQRGNFPDRFSGHQFPNYSSELNVNALLLGDSALYLCASSWGTGIILYGYTFGSGTRLTVV.

The chain employs TRBV6-2 or TRBV6-3 and TRBJ2-1; D is unclear. CDR3 size: 15 residues. The germline V gene encodes CDR1 MNHEY and CDR2 SVGEGT. V was trimmed by 5 bases and J by 4 bases, leaving 15 bases between them. The CDR3 DNA sequence: TGTGCCAGCAGTAACACCGGAGACGGGTACAATGAGCAGTTCTTC. Its protein product is CASSNTGDGYNEQFF.

The chain employs TRBV5-1 and TRBJ2-1; 7 positions match TRBD2. Per germline, CDR1 SGHRS and CDR2 YFSETQ. The CDR3 runs to 15 residues. With 0 bases clipped from V and 7 bases from J, the junction kept 7 bases outside the gene matches. CDR3 protein: CASSLDAGVGNEQFF. CDR3 coding DNA: TGCGCCAGCAGCTTGGACGCGGGAGTAGGTAATGAGCAGTTCTTC.

The V and J genes are TRBV7-8 and TRBJ1-1, with D perhaps matching TRBD1 (6 bases). From germline, CDR1 is SGHVS and CDR2 FQNEAQ. The CDR3 spans 15 residues. V was cut by 4 bases and J by 3 bases, with 15 bases left in between. The CDR3 DNA follows: TGTGCCAGCAGCTCCAACAGGGTTGGGGACACTGAAGCTTTCTTT. This translates into CASSSNRVGDTEAFF.

The V gene is TRBV6-5, the J gene TRBJ1-4; D is possibly TRBD1 (6 bases). The V end lost 2 bases, the J end lost 3 bases, and 10 bases lay between the germline ends. The CDR3 has 15 amino acids. In germline, CDR1 is MNHEY, CDR2 SVGAGI. CDR3 protein: CASSYPDRPNEKLFF. CDR3 DNA: TGTGCCAGCAGTTACCCGGACAGACCTAATGAAAAACTGTTTTTT.

This clone was counted once. This sample also contains other DNA sequences that code for the same CDR3. J is TRBJ2-7 and V is TRBV27; D perhaps matches TRBD2 (5 bases). The CDR3 totals 11 residues. Trimming took off 4 bases at V and 6 bases at J, with 7 bases between the two ends. CDR1 MNHEY and CDR2 SMNVEV come from the germline V gene (reference sequence). The CDR3 protein is CASSSGGEQYF. Here the CDR3 DNA reads TGTGCCAGCAGTTCCGGAGGCGAGCAGTACTTC.

V is TRBV10-1 and J is TRBJ1-2, with TRBD1 identical over 9 bases. The J segment lost 3 bases and the V segment lost 2 bases, leaving 4 bases of the junction unmatched. The CDR3 totals 15 residues. The germline gives CDR1 WNHNN, CDR2 SYGVQD (reference sequence). The CDR3 DNA follows: TGCGCCAGCAGTGAGGGGGACAGGGACCACTATGGCTACACCTTC. Translated: CASSEGDRDHYGYTF.

This chain uses TRBV21-1 with TRBJ2-7; TRBD1, the table's D call, was not compared with the DNA. TRBV21-1 is listed as a pseudogene. CDR3 size: 17 residues. CDR3 residues: CASSKVGGQGSSYEQYF. CDR3 nucleotide sequence: TGTGCCAGCAGCAAAGTGGGGGGACAGGGTAGTTCCTACGAGCAGTACTTC.